This TCR beta chain was captured by sequencing in a study of cytomegalovirus exposure and HLA in healthy donors. The count of this clone is one. Measured with immunoSEQ multiplex PCR; TCRdb has only the in-frame clones, and not every one. Of under 100,000 clones listed, approximately 96% are singletons. Source material: PBMCs. This TCR derives from a man aged 18 to 30 in good health and CMV-seronegative.

The CDR3: CASSKDRGGYV. CDR3 DNA sequence: TGTGCCAGCAGCAAGGACAGGGGAGGGTACGTC. This sequence joins TRBV21-1 and TRBJ2-7; the D segment call TRBD1 is taken from the table without a DNA check. TRBV21-1 counts as a pseudogene. This CDR3 has 11 residues.